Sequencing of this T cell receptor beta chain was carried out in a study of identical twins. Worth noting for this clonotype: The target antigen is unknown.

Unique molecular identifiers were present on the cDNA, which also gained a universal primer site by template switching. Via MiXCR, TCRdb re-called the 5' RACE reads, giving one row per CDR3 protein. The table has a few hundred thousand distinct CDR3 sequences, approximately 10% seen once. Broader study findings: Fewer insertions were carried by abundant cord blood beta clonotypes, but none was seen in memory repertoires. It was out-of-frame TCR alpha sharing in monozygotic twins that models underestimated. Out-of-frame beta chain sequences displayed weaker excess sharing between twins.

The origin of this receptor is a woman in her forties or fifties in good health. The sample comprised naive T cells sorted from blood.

The CDR3 region is CASNPASGGSIGKTQYF. CDR3 in DNA: TGTGCCAGCAACCCGGCTAGCGGGGGATCCATCGGGAAGACCCAGTACTTC. This chain joins TRBV3-1 and TRBJ2-5; the match to TRBD2 covers 10 bases. Germline lookup yields CDR1 LGHDT and CDR2 YNNKEL (reference sequence). V dropped 7 bases and J dropped 6; count of bases not matched to a gene: 17. The CDR3 contains 17 residues.